In this sample, the clone carrying this T cell receptor beta chain turned up many times. The antigen remains undetermined. The data derive from a study of T-cell reconstitution after alpha-beta-depleted transplantation in children. The library targeted TCRbeta and was prepared with unique molecular identifiers. Via MiXCR, TCRdb re-called the PCR reads, giving one row per CDR3 protein. The sample has hundreds of thousands of distinct CDR3 sequences, 13% seen once. Germline trimming cut 4 bases from V and 8 bases from J; bases unmatched to any gene: 8. CDR3 size: 15 residues. Per the germline V gene, CDR1 is KGHDR and CDR2 is SFDVKD. Study-level points and caveats: Day-60 TCRbeta diversity that was high in some patients was derived from surviving recipient T cells and thymic progenitors.

This receptor was obtained from a girl between 2 and 10 years old with congenital amegakaryocytic thrombocytopenia, due to receive a stem cell transplant. Sequenced material: PBMCs, taken before TCRalphabeta/CD19-depleted stem cell transplant. The chain carries TRBV24-1 and TRBJ2-2, with 8 bases lining up with TRBD1. DNA of the CDR3: TGTGCCACCAGTGAGCTCGACAGGGGAACTGGGGAGCTGTTTTTT. Protein product: CATSELDRGTGELFF.